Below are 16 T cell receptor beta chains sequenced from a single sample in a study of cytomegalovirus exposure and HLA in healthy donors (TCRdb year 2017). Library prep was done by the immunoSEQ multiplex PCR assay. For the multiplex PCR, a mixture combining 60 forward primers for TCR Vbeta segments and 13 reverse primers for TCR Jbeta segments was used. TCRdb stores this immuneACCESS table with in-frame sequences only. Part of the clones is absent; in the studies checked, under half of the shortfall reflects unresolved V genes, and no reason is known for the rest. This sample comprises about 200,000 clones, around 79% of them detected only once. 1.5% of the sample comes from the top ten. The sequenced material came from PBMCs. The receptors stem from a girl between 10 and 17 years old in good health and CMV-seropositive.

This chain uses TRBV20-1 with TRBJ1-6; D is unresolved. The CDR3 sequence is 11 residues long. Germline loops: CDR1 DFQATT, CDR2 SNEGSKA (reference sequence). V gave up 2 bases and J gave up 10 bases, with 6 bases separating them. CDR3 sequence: CSARLRSPLHF. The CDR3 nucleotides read TGCAGTGCTAGACTCAGATCACCCCTCCACTTT.

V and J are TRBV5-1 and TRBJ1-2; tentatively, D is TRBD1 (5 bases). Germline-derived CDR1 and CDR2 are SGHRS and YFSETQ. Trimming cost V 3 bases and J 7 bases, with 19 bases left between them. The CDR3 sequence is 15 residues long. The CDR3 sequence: CASSSQGVRTGGYTF. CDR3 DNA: TGCGCCAGCAGCTCCCAGGGTGTTAGAACGGGTGGCTACACCTTC.

CDR3 DNA sequence: TGTGCCAGCTCACCCCTTTCCCCGGGACAGGGGAACCCAAACTATGGCTACACCTTC. This codes for CASSPLSPGQGNPNYGYTF. The genes are TRBV18 and TRBJ1-2, with 10 bases that match TRBD1. The junction had 15 bases not matched to a gene; V was cut back by 3 bases and J by 2 bases. Germline V gene data show CDR1 as KGHSH and CDR2 as LQKENI. The CDR3 extends over 19 amino acids.

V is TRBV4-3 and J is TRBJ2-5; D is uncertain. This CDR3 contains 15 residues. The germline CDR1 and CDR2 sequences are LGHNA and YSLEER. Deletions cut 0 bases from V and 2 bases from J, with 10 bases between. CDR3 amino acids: CASSQEVLVQETQYF. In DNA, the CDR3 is TGCGCCAGCAGCCAAGAAGTCCTAGTGCAAGAGACCCAGTACTTC.

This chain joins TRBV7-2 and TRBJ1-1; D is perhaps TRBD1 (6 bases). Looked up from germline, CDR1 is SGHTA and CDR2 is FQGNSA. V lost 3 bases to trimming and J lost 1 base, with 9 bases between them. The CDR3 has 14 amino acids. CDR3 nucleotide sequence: TGTGCCAGCAGCTTCTCAGGGGCGAACACTGAAGCTTTCTTT. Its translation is CASSFSGANTEAFF.

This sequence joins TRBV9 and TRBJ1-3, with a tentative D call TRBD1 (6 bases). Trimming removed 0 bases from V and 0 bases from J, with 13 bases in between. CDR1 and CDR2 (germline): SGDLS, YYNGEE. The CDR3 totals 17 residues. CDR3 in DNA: TGTGCCAGCAGCGTAGACCAGGGGTCATACTCTGGAAACACCATATATTTT. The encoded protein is CASSVDQGSYSGNTIYF.

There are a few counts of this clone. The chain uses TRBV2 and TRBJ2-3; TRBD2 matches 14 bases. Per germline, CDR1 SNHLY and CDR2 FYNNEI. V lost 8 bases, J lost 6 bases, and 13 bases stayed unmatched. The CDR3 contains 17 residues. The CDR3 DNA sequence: TGTGCCAGCCACGAAGAGACTAGCGGGGGGGCCAGGGATACGCAGTATTTT. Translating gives CASHEETSGGARDTQYF.

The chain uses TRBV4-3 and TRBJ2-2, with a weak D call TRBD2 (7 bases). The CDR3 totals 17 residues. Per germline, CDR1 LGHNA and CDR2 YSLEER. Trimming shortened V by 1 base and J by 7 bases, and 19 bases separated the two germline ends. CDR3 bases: TGCGCCAGCAGCCAAGGAGGGGTAGGGGGGGGAGGCGGGGAGCTGTTTTTT. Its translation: CASSQGGVGGGGGELFF.

The CDR3 loop is CASSTRVGTGRGPNSGANVLTF. The DNA for the CDR3 is TGTGCCAGCAGCACCCGGGTGGGCACAGGGAGGGGACCTAATTCTGGGGCCAACGTCCTGACTTTC. This chain connects TRBV9 to TRBJ2-6; weak D call: TRBD2 (7 bases). V was shortened by 4 bases and J by 1 base, with 30 bases between the two germline ends. Germline V gene data show CDR1 as SGDLS and CDR2 as YYNGEE. The CDR3 is 22 amino acids.

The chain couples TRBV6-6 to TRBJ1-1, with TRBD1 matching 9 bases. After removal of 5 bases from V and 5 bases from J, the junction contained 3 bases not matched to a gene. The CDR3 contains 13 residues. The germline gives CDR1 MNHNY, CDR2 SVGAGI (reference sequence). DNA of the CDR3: TGTGCCAGCAGTACCGGGACAGGGACTGAAGCTTTCTTT. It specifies CASSTGTGTEAFF.

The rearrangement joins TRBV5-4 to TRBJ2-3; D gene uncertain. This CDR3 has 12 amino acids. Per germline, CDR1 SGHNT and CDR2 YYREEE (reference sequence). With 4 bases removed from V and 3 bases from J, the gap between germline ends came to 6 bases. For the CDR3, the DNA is TGTGCCAGCAGCCTACGAACAGATACGCAGTATTTT. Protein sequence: CASSLRTDTQYF.

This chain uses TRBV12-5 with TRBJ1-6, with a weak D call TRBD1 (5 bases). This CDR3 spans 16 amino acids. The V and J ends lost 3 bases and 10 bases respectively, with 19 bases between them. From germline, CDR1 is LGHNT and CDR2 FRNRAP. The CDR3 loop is CASGFLFGQGGSPLHF. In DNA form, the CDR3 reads TGTGCTAGTGGTTTCCTGTTTGGGCAGGGAGGATCACCCCTCCACTTT.

CDR3 DNA sequence: TGTGCCAGCAGCAAAGCAGGGGGCGCCGGAAAGAACACTGAAGCTTTCTTT. Translation: CASSKAGGAGKNTEAFF. The chain joins TRBV9 to TRBJ1-1; 8 bases agree with TRBD1. The CDR3 sequence is 17 residues long. Germline trimming cut 4 bases from V and 1 base from J; bases unmatched to any gene: 12. Germline V gene data show CDR1 as SGDLS and CDR2 as YYNGEE.

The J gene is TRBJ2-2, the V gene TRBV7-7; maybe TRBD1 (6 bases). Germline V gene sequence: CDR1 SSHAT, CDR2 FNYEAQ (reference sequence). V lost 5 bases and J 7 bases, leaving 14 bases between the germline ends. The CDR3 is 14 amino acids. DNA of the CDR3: TGTGCCAGCAGCCCTGACAGGCAGTACGGGGAGCTGTTTTTT. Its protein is CASSPDRQYGELFF.

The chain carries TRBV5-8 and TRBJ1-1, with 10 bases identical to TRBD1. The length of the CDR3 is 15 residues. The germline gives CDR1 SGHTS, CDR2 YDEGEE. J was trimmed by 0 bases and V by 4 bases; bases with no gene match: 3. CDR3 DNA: TGTGCCAGCAGCCCAGGACAGGGGGTGAACACTGAAGCTTTCTTT. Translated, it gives CASSPGQGVNTEAFF.

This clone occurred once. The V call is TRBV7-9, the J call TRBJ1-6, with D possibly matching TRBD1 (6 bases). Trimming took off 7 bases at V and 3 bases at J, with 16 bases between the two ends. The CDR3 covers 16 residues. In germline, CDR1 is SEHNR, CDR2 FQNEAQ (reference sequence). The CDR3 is CASTFLTGFYNSPLHF. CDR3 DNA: TGTGCCAGCACCTTTCTAACAGGGTTCTATAATTCACCCCTCCACTTT.